This T cell receptor (beta chain) was captured in a study of CD8 T cells in Susac syndrome. The study used healthy donors as controls matched for age and sex. Random hexamers served to reverse transcribe roughly 0.5 to 1 ug RNA. Amplification of TCR beta CDR3 by immunoSEQ multiplex PCR spanned 54 Vbeta and 13 Jbeta. TCRdb re-called the immunoSEQ multiplex PCR reads with MiXCR, one entry per CDR3 protein. The data hold 130,000 to 150,000 distinct CDR3 sequences, with 94% observed a single time. Sequencing used CD8+ T cells from PBMCs. This receptor was obtained from a human donor in good health.

The CDR3 loop is CASRSTGGETEAFF. The CDR3 nucleotides read TGTGCCAGCAGGAGCACGGGGGGCGAGACTGAAGCTTTCTTT. V and J are TRBV27 and TRBJ1-1, with D perhaps matching TRBD1 (6 bases). Between the trimmed V and J ends, which lost 6 bases and 5 bases, there was a span of 16 bases. In germline, CDR1 is MNHEY, CDR2 SMNVEV (reference sequence). The CDR3 spans 14 residues.